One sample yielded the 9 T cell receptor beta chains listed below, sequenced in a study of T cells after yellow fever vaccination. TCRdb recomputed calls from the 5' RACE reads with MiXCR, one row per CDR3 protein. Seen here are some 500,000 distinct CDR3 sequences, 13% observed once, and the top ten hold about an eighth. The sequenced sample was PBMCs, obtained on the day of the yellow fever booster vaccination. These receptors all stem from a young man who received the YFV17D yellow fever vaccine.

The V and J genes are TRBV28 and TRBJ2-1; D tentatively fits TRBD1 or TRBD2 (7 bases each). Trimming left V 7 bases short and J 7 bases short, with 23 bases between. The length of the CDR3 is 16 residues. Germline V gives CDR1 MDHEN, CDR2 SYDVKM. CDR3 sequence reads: CASNPQRGRGRNEQFF. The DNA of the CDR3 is TGTGCCAGCAACCCTCAACGGGGGAGGGGGCGGAATGAGCAGTTCTTC.

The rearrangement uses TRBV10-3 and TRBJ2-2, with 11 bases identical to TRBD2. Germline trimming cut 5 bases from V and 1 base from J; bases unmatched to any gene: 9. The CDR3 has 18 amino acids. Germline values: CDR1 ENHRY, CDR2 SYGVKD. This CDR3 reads CAISLFPGTSGNTGELFF. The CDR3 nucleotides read TGTGCCATCAGTCTGTTCCCCGGGACTAGCGGGAACACCGGGGAGCTGTTTTTT.

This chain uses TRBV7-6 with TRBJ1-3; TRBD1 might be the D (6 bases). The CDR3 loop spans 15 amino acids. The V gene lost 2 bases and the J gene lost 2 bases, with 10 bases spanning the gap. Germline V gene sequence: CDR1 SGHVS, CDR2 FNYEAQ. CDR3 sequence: CASSLYGGPGNTIYF. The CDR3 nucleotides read TGTGCCAGCAGCTTATACGGGGGCCCTGGAAACACCATATATTTT.

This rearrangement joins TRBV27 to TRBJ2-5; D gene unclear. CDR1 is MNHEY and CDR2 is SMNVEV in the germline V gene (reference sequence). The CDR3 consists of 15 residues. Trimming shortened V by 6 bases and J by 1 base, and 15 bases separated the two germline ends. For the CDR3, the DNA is TGTGCCAGCAGAACTCAAGCCAATCGCCAAGAGACCCAGTACTTC. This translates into CASRTQANRQETQYF.

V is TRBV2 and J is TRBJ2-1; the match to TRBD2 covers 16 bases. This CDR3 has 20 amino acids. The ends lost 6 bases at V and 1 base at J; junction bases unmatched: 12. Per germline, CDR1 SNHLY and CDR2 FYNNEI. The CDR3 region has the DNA TGTGCCAGCAGCACCAGACGGGGGACTAGCGGGAGGGTGTCCTACAATGAGCAGTTCTTC. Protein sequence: CASSTRRGTSGRVSYNEQFF.

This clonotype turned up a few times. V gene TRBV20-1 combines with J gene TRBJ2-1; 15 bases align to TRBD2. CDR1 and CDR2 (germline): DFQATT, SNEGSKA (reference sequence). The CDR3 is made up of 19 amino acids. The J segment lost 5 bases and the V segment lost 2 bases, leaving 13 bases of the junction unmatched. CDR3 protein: CSARNWGTSGRFINNEQFF. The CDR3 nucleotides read TGCAGTGCTAGAAATTGGGGGACTAGCGGGAGGTTTATCAACAATGAGCAGTTCTTC.

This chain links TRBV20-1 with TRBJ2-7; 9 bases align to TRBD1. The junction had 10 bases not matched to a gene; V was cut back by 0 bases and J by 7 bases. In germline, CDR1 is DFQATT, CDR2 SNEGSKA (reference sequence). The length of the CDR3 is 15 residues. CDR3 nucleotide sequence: TGCAGTGCTAGAGAACCGGACAGGGGTGGACGGGAGCAGTACTTC. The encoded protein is CSAREPDRGGREQYF.

The chain's CDR3 is CASSSGDRTDTQYF. CDR3 coding DNA: TGTGCCAGCAGTTCTGGGGACAGGACAGATACGCAGTATTTT. The chain carries TRBV28 and TRBJ2-3, with 8 bases identical to TRBD1. Germline V gene lookup returns CDR1 MDHEN and CDR2 SYDVKM. The CDR3 runs 14 residues. Trimming removed 4 bases from V and 3 bases from J; junction bases left unmatched: 3.

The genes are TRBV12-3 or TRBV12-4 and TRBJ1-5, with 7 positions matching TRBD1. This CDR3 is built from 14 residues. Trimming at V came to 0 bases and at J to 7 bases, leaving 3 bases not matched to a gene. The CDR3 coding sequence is TGTGCCAGCAGTTTAGCCGGGACAGACCAGCCCCAGCATTTT. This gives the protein CASSLAGTDQPQHF.